The 31 T cell receptor beta chains in this list originate from one sample, sequenced in a study of shared clonotypes between healthy human individuals. The naive CD8 fraction comprised CD45RO-negative cells positively selected for CCR7 and excluded terminally differentiated effector memory CD45RA+ cells. Clones were read by immunoSEQ multiplex PCR, and TCRdb kept only the in-frame ones, dropping some. This table holds hundreds of thousands of clones, 90% to 97% found once. Sequencing was performed on naive CD8+ T cells sorted from blood. The receptor set was obtained from a woman in her twenties or thirties in good health.

This clone was recorded only once. This chain links TRBV14 with TRBJ2-5; D possibly matches TRBD1 or TRBD2 (7 bases each). Looked up from germline, CDR1 is SGHDN and CDR2 is FVKESK. V was cut by 1 base and J by 4 bases, with 13 bases left in between. CDR3 length equals 15 residues. The CDR3 sequence is CASSQVTGEGETQYF. In DNA, the CDR3 is TGTGCCAGCAGCCAAGTTACAGGGGAGGGAGAGACCCAGTACTTC.

V and J are TRBV27 and TRBJ2-2, with 13 bases aligning to TRBD2. The V segment lost 6 bases and the J segment 9 bases; nucleotides outside the gene matches: 7. The germline V gene has CDR1 MNHEY and CDR2 SMNVEV (reference sequence). The CDR3 is 15 amino acids. For the CDR3, the DNA is TGTGCCAGCAGCTGGACTAGCGGGAGTTCTAGGGAGCTGTTTTTT. Its protein product is CASSWTSGSSRELFF.

The chain is built from TRBV7-3 and TRBJ2-3; D possibly matches TRBD1 or TRBD2 (5 bases each). Germline V gene sequence: CDR1 SGHTA, CDR2 FQGTGA. Trimming removed 0 bases at V and 6 bases at J, with 13 bases between. This CDR3 spans 15 amino acids. CDR3 coding DNA: TGTGCCAGCAGCTTAACTTATGGGACCCATGATACGCAGTATTTT. Translation: CASSLTYGTHDTQYF.

The genes are TRBV13 and TRBJ1-1; D ambiguous. From germline, CDR1 is PRHDT and CDR2 FYEKMQ (reference sequence). The CDR3 is made up of 14 amino acids. The ends were cut back, 0 bases at V and 11 bases at J, with 16 bases in the middle. For the CDR3, the DNA is TGTGCCAGCAGCTTAGGCCGTGGGGATCAGAGGGCTTTCTTT. It encodes CASSLGRGDQRAFF.

The chain combines TRBV13 with TRBJ2-7; tentatively, D is TRBD2 (5 bases). The germline V gene encodes CDR1 PRHDT and CDR2 FYEKMQ (reference sequence). The CDR3 is made up of 14 amino acids. Trimming removed 3 bases at V and 4 bases at J, with 13 bases between. The CDR3 is CASSFPRETYEQYF. DNA for the CDR3: TGTGCCAGCAGCTTCCCTCGGGAAACTTACGAGCAGTACTTC.

This clone appeared once. The genes are TRBV5-4 and TRBJ2-1, with D unclear. The CDR3 loop spans 13 amino acids. The V end lost 0 bases, the J end lost 7 bases, and 8 bases lay between the germline ends. The germline CDR1 and CDR2 sequences are SGHNT and YYREEE (reference sequence). Written as DNA, the CDR3 is TGTGCCAGCAGCTTGGAACCTGGGAATGAGCAGTTCTTC. As protein: CASSLEPGNEQFF.

The chain joins TRBV30 to TRBJ1-1; TRBD1 might be the D (6 bases). The CDR3 has 14 residues. Germline V gene data show CDR1 as GTSNPN and CDR2 as SVGIG (reference sequence). V lost 1 base, J lost 3 bases, and 12 bases lay in between. The chain's CDR3 is CAWSGGGPDTEAFF. CDR3 nucleotides: TGTGCCTGGAGTGGGGGGGGCCCGGACACTGAAGCTTTCTTT.

The chain couples TRBV25-1 to TRBJ2-1; D uncertain. The germline V gene encodes CDR1 MGHDK and CDR2 SYGVNS. Trimming took off 6 bases at V and 6 bases at J, with 18 bases between the two ends. This CDR3 region has 15 residues. CDR3: CASSWALVEPNEQFF. The CDR3 nucleotides read TGTGCCAGCAGCTGGGCTCTAGTCGAGCCCAATGAGCAGTTCTTC.

The V gene is TRBV21-1, the J gene TRBJ2-5. TRBV21-1 is reported as a pseudogene. CDR3 length: 11 amino acids. CDR3 amino acids: CASSISTTQYF. In nucleotides, the CDR3 is TGTGCCAGCAGCATCTCAACGACCCAGTACTTC.

The chain uses TRBV19 and TRBJ2-7; D may be TRBD1 (5 bases). The CDR3 length is 12 residues. Trimming stripped 9 bases from V and 4 bases from J, with 13 bases between. Germline-derived CDR1 and CDR2 are LNHDA and SQIVND (reference sequence). The CDR3 loop is CARAGNRYEQYF. CDR3 nucleotides: TGTGCCAGGGCAGGGAATAGATACGAGCAGTACTTC.

The chain recombines TRBV28 with TRBJ2-7; TRBD2 agrees at 7 bases. This CDR3 region has 14 residues. Germline assignment: CDR1 MDHEN and CDR2 SYDVKM. With V trimmed by 1 base and J by 6 bases, 6 bases remained unmatched. DNA for the CDR3: TGTGCCAGCAGTTTATTCGGCGGGAGTGGCGAGCAGTACTTC. Translated, it gives CASSLFGGSGEQYF. Full variable domain (missing parts from reference TRBV28 and TRBJ2-7): DVKVTQSSRYLVKRTGEKVFLECVQDMDHENMFWYRQDPGLGLRLIYFSYDVKMKEKGDIPEGYSVSREKKERFSLILESASTNQTSMYLCASSLFGGSGEQYFGPGTRLTVT.

J is TRBJ2-1 and V is TRBV19; 9 bases are shared with TRBD2. CDR1 is LNHDA and CDR2 is SQIVND in the germline V gene (reference sequence). V dropped 6 bases and J dropped 7; count of bases not matched to a gene: 13. The CDR3 is 16 amino acids. For the CDR3, the DNA is TGTGCCAGTAGCTCCCCGGGGCGGGAGGGCCTTAATGAGCAGTTCTTC. It codes for CASSSPGREGLNEQFF.

The chain couples TRBV4-1 to TRBJ2-5; D not resolved. This CDR3 is 14 amino acids long. The germline V gene encodes CDR1 MGHRA and CDR2 YSYEKL. Trimming shortened V by 1 base and J by 2 bases, and 8 bases separated the two germline ends. CDR3 DNA sequence: TGCGCCAGCAGCCAAGTACTGGGACAAGAGACCCAGTACTTC. This gives the protein CASSQVLGQETQYF.

For the CDR3, the DNA is TGCAGCGTTGAAGGTACAGGACTAGCGGGAGCCGAGCAGTACTTC. Encoded protein: CSVEGTGLAGAEQYF. This rearrangement joins TRBV29-1 to TRBJ2-5; 13 nucleotides match TRBD2. The DNA end is a closer match to TRBJ2-7, so the J assignment may be wrong. The CDR3 runs to 15 residues. Per germline, CDR1 SQVTM and CDR2 ANQGSEA.

The sample holds a few counts of this clone. Other DNA variants within this sample encode the same CDR3. The DNA of the CDR3 is TGTGCCAGCAGCCCACTTGATGAGCAGTTCTTC. As protein: CASSPLDEQFF. The chain couples TRBV7-9 to TRBJ2-1; D uncertain. In germline, CDR1 is SEHNR, CDR2 FQNEAQ (reference sequence). The CDR3 consists of 11 residues. The V and J ends lost 5 bases and 8 bases respectively, with 7 bases between them.

This clone was found once. The chain links TRBV27 to TRBJ2-7; D possibly corresponds to TRBD1 (6 bases). The CDR3 runs to 14 residues. Trimming took off 4 bases at V and 3 bases at J, with 13 bases between the two ends. The germline V gene encodes CDR1 MNHEY and CDR2 SMNVEV (reference sequence). The CDR3 sequence: CASSYSRDNYEQYF. The CDR3 nucleotides are TGTGCCAGCAGTTACAGCCGGGACAACTACGAGCAGTACTTC.

This rearrangement joins TRBV27 to TRBJ2-2; no definite D call. From germline, CDR1 is MNHEY and CDR2 SMNVEV (reference sequence). This CDR3 has 13 residues. The V end lost 6 bases, the J end lost 2 bases, and 7 bases lay between the germline ends. The CDR3 DNA follows: TGTGCCAGCAGGCCCCTCAACACCGGGGAGCTGTTTTTT. Translation gives CASRPLNTGELFF.

V usage is TRBV19 and J usage is TRBJ2-1; D perhaps matches TRBD1 (6 bases). V was pared by 3 bases and J by 2 bases, with 8 bases between. Germline V CDR1 and CDR2: LNHDA, SQIVND (reference sequence). The CDR3 sequence is 14 residues long. CDR3 sequence: CASSIRTAYNEQFF. CDR3 nucleotide sequence: TGTGCCAGTAGTATTAGGACAGCCTACAATGAGCAGTTCTTC.

The rearrangement links TRBV19 to TRBJ2-1; 12 bases match TRBD2. J lost 5 bases, V lost 1 base, and 3 bases had no gene match. Germline V gene data show CDR1 as LNHDA and CDR2 as SQIVND (reference sequence). This CDR3 comprises 16 residues. CDR3 DNA: TGTGCCAGTAGTATAGGGACTAGCGGGACCCACAATGAGCAGTTCTTC. Translated: CASSIGTSGTHNEQFF.

This rearrangement joins TRBV9 to TRBJ2-7; TRBD1 or TRBD2 may be the D gene (5 bases each). Trimming shortened V by 0 bases and J by 2 bases, and 12 bases separated the two germline ends. Germline V CDR1 and CDR2: SGDLS, YYNGEE. This CDR3 spans 15 amino acids. CDR3 amino acids: CASSVVGDGTYEQYF. Written as DNA, the CDR3 is TGTGCCAGCAGCGTAGTGGGGGATGGGACCTACGAGCAGTACTTC.

The chain combines TRBV11-2 with TRBJ2-7; D not certain. The V gene lost 5 bases and the J gene lost 2 bases, with 10 bases spanning the gap. The V gene's germline CDR1 is SGHAT and CDR2 FQNNGV. This CDR3 spans 13 amino acids. The CDR3 nucleotides are TGTGCCAGCAGCGAAGTGGCAGCCTACGAGCAGTACTTC. This gives the protein CASSEVAAYEQYF.

The J gene is TRBJ2-7, the V gene TRBV2; 11 bases are a match to TRBD2. The V gene end was trimmed by 0 bases and the J gene end by 0 bases; junction bases not matched to a gene: 13. Per germline, CDR1 SNHLY and CDR2 FYNNEI. The CDR3 has 20 residues. CDR3 nucleotides: TGTGCCAGCAGTGAAGCGGGGCAGGGGAACACTAGCGGGGGCTCCTACGAGCAGTACTTC. Protein sequence: CASSEAGQGNTSGGSYEQYF.

V usage is TRBV28 and J usage is TRBJ2-7; 11 positions agree with TRBD1. Germline V gene lookup returns CDR1 MDHEN and CDR2 SYDVKM. The V and J ends lost 6 bases and 6 bases, in that order; junction bases with no gene match: 4. The CDR3 totals 13 residues. The CDR3 DNA is TGTGCCAGCAGATCCGGGACAGGGGGCGAGCAGTACTTC. Encoded protein: CASRSGTGGEQYF.

The chain carries TRBV6-4 and TRBJ1-4; 8 nucleotides line up with TRBD1. Trimming at V came to 6 bases and at J to 10 bases, leaving 7 bases not matched to a gene. In germline, CDR1 is MRHNA, CDR2 SNTAGT. There are 13 residues in the CDR3. CDR3 in amino acids: CASRNGQGGKLFF. The CDR3 nucleotides read TGTGCCAGCAGAAACGGACAGGGAGGAAAACTGTTTTTT.

V gene TRBV18 combines with J gene TRBJ2-1, with TRBD2 matching over 9 bases. The V gene end was trimmed by 0 bases and the J gene end by 0 bases; junction bases not matched to a gene: 9. The length of the CDR3 is 19 residues. Germline lookup yields CDR1 KGHSH and CDR2 LQKENI. The CDR3: CASSPPPSGVTSSYNEQFF. The CDR3 DNA reads TGTGCCAGCTCACCACCCCCTAGCGGGGTGACGAGCTCCTACAATGAGCAGTTCTTC.

The chain links TRBV5-6 to TRBJ2-7, with no clear D. Germline V gives CDR1 SGHDT, CDR2 YYEEEE. This CDR3 spans 14 amino acids. The V end was cut by 0 bases, the J end by 0 bases, with 7 bases between. CDR3 coding DNA: TGTGCCAGCAGCTTGGCCCTCCTCTCCTACGAGCAGTACTTC. The encoded protein is CASSLALLSYEQYF.

This chain connects TRBV27 to TRBJ2-1, with TRBD2 matching over 7 bases. From germline, CDR1 is MNHEY and CDR2 SMNVEV (reference sequence). Losses at the gene ends were 1 base for V and 3 bases for J; bases not matched to a gene: 9. The CDR3 is 17 residues long. CDR3 sequence (DNA): TGTGCCAGCAGTTTATTTGGCCTAGCGGACTACTACAATGAGCAGTTCTTC. It codes for CASSLFGLADYYNEQFF.

This CDR3 is CASSTDGYGYTF. As DNA, the CDR3 is TGTGCCAGCAGCACCGACGGCTATGGCTACACCTTC. The genes are TRBV6-6 and TRBJ1-2, with no clear D. This CDR3 is 12 amino acids long. Trimming stripped 6 bases from V and 4 bases from J, with 9 bases between. Germline V gene data show CDR1 as MNHNY and CDR2 as SVGAGI (reference sequence).

The genes are TRBV19 and TRBJ2-7; perhaps TRBD1 as D (6 bases). CDR1 is LNHDA and CDR2 is SQIVND in the germline V gene (reference sequence). This CDR3 region has 15 residues. V lost 4 bases, J lost 0 bases, and 13 bases lay in between. In DNA, the CDR3 is TGTGCCAGTAGTACAACAGGGTCCCCCTCCTACGAGCAGTACTTC. It is translated as CASSTTGSPSYEQYF.

The gene calls are TRBV5-4 and TRBJ2-7; perhaps TRBD1 as D (5 bases). Trimming removed 4 bases at V and 1 base at J, with 9 bases between. Germline lookup yields CDR1 SGHNT and CDR2 YYREEE (reference sequence). CDR3 length: 13 amino acids. CDR3 DNA: TGTGCCAGCAGCCCAGGGATGTCCTACGAGCAGTACTTC. Translated, it gives CASSPGMSYEQYF.

The rearrangement uses TRBV6-1 and TRBJ2-4; 13 bases align to TRBD2. This CDR3 region has 19 residues. Germline V gives CDR1 MNHNS, CDR2 SASEGT. The ends lost 2 bases at V and 5 bases at J; junction bases unmatched: 12. CDR3 DNA sequence: TGTGCCAGCAGTGAACATCCCGGGACTAGCGGGATAGGCGAAAACATTCAGTACTTC. Protein sequence: CASSEHPGTSGIGENIQYF.